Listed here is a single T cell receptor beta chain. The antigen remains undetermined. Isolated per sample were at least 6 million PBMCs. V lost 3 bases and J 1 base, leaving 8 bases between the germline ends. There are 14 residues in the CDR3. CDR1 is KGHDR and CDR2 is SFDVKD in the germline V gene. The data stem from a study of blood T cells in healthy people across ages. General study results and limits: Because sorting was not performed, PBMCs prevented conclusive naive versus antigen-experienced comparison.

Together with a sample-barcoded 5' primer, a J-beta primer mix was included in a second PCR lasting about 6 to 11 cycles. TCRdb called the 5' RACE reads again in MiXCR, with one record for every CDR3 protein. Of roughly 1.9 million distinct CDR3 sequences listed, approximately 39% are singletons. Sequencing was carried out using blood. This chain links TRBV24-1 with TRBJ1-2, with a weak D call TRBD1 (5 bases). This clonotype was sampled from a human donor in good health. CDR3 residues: CATSDGTSNYGYTF. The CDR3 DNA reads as TGTGCCACCAGTGATGGGACGAGTAACTATGGCTACACCTTC.